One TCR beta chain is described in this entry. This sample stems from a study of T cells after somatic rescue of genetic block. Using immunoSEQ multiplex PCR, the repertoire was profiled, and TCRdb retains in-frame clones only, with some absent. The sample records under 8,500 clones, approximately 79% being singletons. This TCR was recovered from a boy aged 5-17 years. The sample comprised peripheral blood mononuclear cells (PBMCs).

CDR3 sequence reads: CASASGGDLLNEQFF. In DNA, the CDR3 is TGTGCCAGTGCCTCAGGGGGCGATCTCCTCAATGAGCAGTTCTTC. This rearrangement joins TRBV2 to TRBJ2-1; TRBD1 matches at 8 bases. CDR1 and CDR2 from the germline V gene are SNHLY and FYNNEI. With 9 bases clipped from V and 6 bases from J, the junction kept 13 bases outside the gene matches. CDR3 length: 15 amino acids.